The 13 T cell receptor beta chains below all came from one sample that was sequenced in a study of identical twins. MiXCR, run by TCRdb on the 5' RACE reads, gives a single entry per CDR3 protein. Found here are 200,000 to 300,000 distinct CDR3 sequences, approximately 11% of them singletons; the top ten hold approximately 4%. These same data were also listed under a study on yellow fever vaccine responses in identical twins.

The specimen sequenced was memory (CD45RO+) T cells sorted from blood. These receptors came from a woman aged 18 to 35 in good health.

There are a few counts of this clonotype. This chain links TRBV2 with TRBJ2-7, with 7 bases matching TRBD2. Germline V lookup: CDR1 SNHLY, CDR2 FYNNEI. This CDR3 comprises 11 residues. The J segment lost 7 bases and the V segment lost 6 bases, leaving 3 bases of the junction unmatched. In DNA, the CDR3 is TGTGCCAGCAGACTAGCGTCTGAGCAGTACTTC. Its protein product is CASRLASEQYF. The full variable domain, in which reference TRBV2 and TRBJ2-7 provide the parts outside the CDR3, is EPEVTQTPSHQVTQMGQEVILRCVPISNHLYFYWYRQILGQKVEFLVSFYNNEISEKSEIFDDQFSVERPDGSNFTLKIRSTKLEDSAMYFCASRLASEQYFGPGTRLTVT.

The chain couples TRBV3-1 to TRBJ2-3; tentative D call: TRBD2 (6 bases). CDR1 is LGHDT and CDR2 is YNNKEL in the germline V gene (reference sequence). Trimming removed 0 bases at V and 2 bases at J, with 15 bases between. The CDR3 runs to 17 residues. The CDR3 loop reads CASSQDASGRPTDTQYF. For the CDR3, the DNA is TGTGCCAGCAGCCAAGACGCGAGCGGGCGGCCCACAGATACGCAGTATTTT.

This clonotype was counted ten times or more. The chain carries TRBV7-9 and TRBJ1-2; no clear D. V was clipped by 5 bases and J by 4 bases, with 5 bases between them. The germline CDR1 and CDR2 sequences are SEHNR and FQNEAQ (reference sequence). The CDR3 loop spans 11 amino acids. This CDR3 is CASSPGYGYTF. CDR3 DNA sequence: TGTGCCAGCAGCCCCGGCTATGGCTACACCTTC.

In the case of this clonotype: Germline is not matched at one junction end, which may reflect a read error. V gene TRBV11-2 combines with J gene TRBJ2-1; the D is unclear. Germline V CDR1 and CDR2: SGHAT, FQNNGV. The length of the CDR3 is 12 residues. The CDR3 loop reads CASSIDGHEQFF. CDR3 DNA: TGTGCCAGCAGCATAGACGGGCATGAGCAGTTCTTC.

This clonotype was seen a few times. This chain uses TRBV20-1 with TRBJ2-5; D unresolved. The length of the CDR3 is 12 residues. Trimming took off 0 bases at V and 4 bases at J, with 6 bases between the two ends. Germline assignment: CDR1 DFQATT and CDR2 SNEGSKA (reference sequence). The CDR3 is CSARDLLETQYF. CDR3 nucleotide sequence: TGCAGTGCTAGAGATTTGCTAGAGACCCAGTACTTC.

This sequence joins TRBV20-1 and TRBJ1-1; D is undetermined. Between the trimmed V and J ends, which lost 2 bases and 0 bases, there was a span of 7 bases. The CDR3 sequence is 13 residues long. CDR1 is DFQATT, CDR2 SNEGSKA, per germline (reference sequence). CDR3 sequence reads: CSARWAMNTEAFF. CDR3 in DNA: TGCAGTGCTAGATGGGCCATGAACACTGAAGCTTTCTTT.

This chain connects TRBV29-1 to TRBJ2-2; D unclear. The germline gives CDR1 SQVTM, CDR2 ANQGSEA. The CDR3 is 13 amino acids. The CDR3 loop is CRDARQYTGELFF. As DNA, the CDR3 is TGCAGGGATGCCCGACAATACACCGGGGAGCTGTTTTTT.

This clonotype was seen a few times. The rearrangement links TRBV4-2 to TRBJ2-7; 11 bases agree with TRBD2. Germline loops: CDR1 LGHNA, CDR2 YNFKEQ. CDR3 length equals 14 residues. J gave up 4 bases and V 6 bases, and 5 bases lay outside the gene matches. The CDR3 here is CASRDLAGGYEQYF. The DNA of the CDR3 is TGTGCCAGCAGGGACCTAGCGGGAGGATACGAGCAGTACTTC.

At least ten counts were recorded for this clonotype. CDR3 nucleotides: TGTGCCAGCAGTTACAATTCGGGGGGTTCACCCCTCCACTTT. Translated, it gives CASSYNSGGSPLHF. J is TRBJ1-6 and V is TRBV12-3 or TRBV12-4; tentatively, D is TRBD1 (5 bases). Trimming left V 4 bases short and J 9 bases short, with 13 bases between. This CDR3 has 14 residues.

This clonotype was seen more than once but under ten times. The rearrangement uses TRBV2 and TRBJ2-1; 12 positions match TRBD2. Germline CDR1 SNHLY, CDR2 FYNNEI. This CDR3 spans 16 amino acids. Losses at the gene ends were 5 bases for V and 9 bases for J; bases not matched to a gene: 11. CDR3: CASSLGLAGGLSEQFF. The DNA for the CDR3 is TGTGCCAGCAGTCTTGGGCTAGCGGGGGGGCTCAGTGAGCAGTTCTTC. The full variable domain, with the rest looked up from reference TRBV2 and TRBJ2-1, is EPEVTQTPSHQVTQMGQEVILRCVPISNHLYFYWYRQILGQKVEFLVSFYNNEISEKSEIFDDQFSVERPDGSNFTLKIRSTKLEDSAMYFCASSLGLAGGLSEQFFGPGTRLTVL.

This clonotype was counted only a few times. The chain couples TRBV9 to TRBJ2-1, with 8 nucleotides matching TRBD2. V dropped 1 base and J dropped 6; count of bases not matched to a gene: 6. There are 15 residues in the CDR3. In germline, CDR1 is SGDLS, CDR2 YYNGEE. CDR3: CASSVRAGGRNEQFF. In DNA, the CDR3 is TGTGCCAGCAGCGTAAGGGCGGGAGGTCGCAATGAGCAGTTCTTC.

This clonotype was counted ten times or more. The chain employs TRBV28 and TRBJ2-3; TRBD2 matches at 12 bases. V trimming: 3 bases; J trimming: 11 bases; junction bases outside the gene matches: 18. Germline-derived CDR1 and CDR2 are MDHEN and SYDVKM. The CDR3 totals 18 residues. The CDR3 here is CASSFKGATSGSMGGQYF. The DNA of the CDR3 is TGTGCCAGCAGTTTTAAAGGAGCGACTAGCGGGAGTATGGGGGGGCAGTATTTT. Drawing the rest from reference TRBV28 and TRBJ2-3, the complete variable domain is DVKVTQSSRYLVKRTGEKVFLECVQDMDHENMFWYRQDPGLGLRLIYFSYDVKMKEKGDIPEGYSVSREKKERFSLILESASTNQTSMYLCASSFKGATSGSMGGQYFGPGTRLTVL.

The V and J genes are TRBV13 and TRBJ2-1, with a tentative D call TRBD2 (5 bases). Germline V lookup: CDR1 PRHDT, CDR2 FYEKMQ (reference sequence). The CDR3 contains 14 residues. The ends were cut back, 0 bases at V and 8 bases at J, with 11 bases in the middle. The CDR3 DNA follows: TGTGCCAGCAGCTTAGGGCTACTAGTCGATGAGCAGTTCTTC. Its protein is CASSLGLLVDEQFF.